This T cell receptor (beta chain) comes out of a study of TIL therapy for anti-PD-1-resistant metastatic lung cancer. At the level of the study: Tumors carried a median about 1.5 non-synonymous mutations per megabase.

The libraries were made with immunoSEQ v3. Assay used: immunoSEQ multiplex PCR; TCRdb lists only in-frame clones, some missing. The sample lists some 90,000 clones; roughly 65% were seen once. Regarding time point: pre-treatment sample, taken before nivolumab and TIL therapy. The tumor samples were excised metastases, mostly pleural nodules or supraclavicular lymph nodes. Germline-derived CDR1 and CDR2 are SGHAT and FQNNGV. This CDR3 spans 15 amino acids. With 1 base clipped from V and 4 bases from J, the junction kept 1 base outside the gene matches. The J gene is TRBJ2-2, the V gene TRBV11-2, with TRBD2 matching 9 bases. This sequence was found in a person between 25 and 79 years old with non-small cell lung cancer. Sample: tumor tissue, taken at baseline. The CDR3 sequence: CASSLVGLATGELFF. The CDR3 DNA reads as TGTGCCAGCAGCTTAGTGGGACTAGCCACCGGGGAGCTGTTTTTT. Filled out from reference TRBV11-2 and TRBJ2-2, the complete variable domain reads EAGVAQSPRYKIIEKRQSVAFWCNPISGHATLYWYQQILGQGPKLLIQFQNNGVVDDSQLPKDRFSAERLKGVDSTLKIQPAKLEDSAVYLCASSLVGLATGELFFGEGSRLTVL.